One sample yielded the 28 T cell receptor beta chains listed below, sequenced in a study of long-term antiretroviral therapy in people with HIV. The authors ran the immunoSEQ assay, v3.0, at survey level. TCRdb's copy holds only in-frame clones and misses some; the assay was immunoSEQ multiplex PCR. The sample includes more than 30,000 clones, more than 75% of them seen just once. This specimen consisted of unsorted PBMCs, obtained 1.9 years after starting antiretroviral therapy. The receptors were sampled from a man between 18 and 29 years old with HIV.

The V gene is TRBV18, the J gene TRBJ2-7; 7 bases are shared with TRBD1. Looked up from germline, CDR1 is KGHSH and CDR2 is LQKENI. The J segment lost 4 bases and the V segment lost 3 bases, leaving 6 bases of the junction unmatched. This CDR3 contains 14 residues. The CDR3: CASSPDRNGYEQYF. The CDR3 region has the DNA TGTGCCAGCTCACCGGACAGGAATGGGTACGAGCAGTACTTC.

This chain links TRBV28 with TRBJ1-4; TRBD1 is a possible D gene (6 bases). The CDR3 covers 15 residues. Germline CDR1 is MDHEN and CDR2 is SYDVKM. The germline V and J ends were trimmed by 6 bases and 0 bases, with 11 bases remaining between them. DNA for the CDR3: TGTGCCAGCAGGTGGGGGCTTGCAACTAATGAAAAACTGTTTTTT. Translation gives CASRWGLATNEKLFF. Full variable domain (rest looked up from reference TRBV28 and TRBJ1-4): DVKVTQSSRYLVKRTGEKVFLECVQDMDHENMFWYRQDPGLGLRLIYFSYDVKMKEKGDIPEGYSVSREKKERFSLILESASTNQTSMYLCASRWGLATNEKLFFGSGTQLSVL.

In its sample, this clone was seen once. The chain is built from TRBV7-8 and TRBJ1-5; tentatively, D is TRBD1 (6 bases). The V and J ends lost 5 bases and 5 bases respectively, with 31 bases between them. CDR3 length equals 20 residues. Germline assignment: CDR1 SGHVS and CDR2 FQNEAQ. The CDR3 sequence: CASSHKSRWDRGPEDQPQHF. CDR3 bases: TGTGCCAGCAGCCATAAGTCCCGATGGGACCGGGGGCCTGAAGATCAGCCCCAGCATTTT.

The chain uses TRBV27 and TRBJ1-2; possibly TRBD1 for D (5 bases). The CDR3 spans 13 residues. CDR1 is MNHEY and CDR2 is SMNVEV in the germline V gene (reference sequence). V lost 6 bases to trimming and J lost 4 bases, with 12 bases between them. The CDR3, as DNA: TGTGCCAGCAGGCCTGGGGCGGGCTATGGCTACACCTTC. It encodes CASRPGAGYGYTF.

The chain links TRBV7-6 to TRBJ2-1; TRBD1 might be the D (6 bases). Germline CDR1 SGHVS, CDR2 FNYEAQ. CDR3 length equals 14 residues. V dropped 0 bases and J dropped 6 bases, with 9 bases sitting between them. The CDR3 nucleotides are TGTGCCAGCAGCTTAGCCGGACAGAGCAATGAGCAGTTCTTC. Residues: CASSLAGQSNEQFF.

The chain recombines TRBV28 with TRBJ1-6, with 10 bases lining up with TRBD1. Germline V gives CDR1 MDHEN, CDR2 SYDVKM. This CDR3 comprises 15 residues. With V trimmed by 5 bases and J by 10 bases, 8 bases remained unmatched. CDR3 residues: CASSTRQGAKSPLHF. CDR3 in DNA: TGTGCCAGCAGTACCAGACAGGGGGCAAAGTCACCCCTCCACTTT.

The rearrangement joins TRBV5-4 to TRBJ1-2; 8 nucleotides match TRBD1. The CDR3 runs to 15 residues. V lost 0 bases and J lost 3; bases outside the gene matches: 4. CDR1 SGHNT and CDR2 YYREEE come from the germline V gene (reference sequence). The CDR3: CASSLEWGQDYGYTF. CDR3 nucleotides: TGTGCCAGCAGCTTGGAATGGGGACAGGACTATGGCTACACCTTC. The full variable domain, completed using reference TRBV5-4 and TRBJ1-2, is ETGVTQSPTHLIKTRGQQVTLRCSSQSGHNTVSWYQQALGQGPQFIFQYYREEENGRGNFPPRFSGLQFPNYSSELNVNALELDDSALYLCASSLEWGQDYGYTFGSGTRLTVV.

The chain couples TRBV5-8 to TRBJ2-5; D assignment may be TRBD1 or TRBD2 (7 bases each). With 3 bases removed from V and 4 bases from J, the gap between germline ends came to 19 bases. Germline lookup yields CDR1 SGHTS and CDR2 YDEGEE. The CDR3 totals 16 residues. The CDR3 here is CASSSDGGPGGETQYF. The DNA of the CDR3 is TGTGCCAGCAGCTCGGACGGGGGGCCAGGGGGAGAGACCCAGTACTTC.

This clone occurred once. CDR3 DNA sequence: TGTGCCAGCAACCGGGACGTCTCCTACGAGCAGTACGTC. It is translated as CASNRDVSYEQYV. The gene calls are TRBV2 and TRBJ2-7, with D tentatively TRBD1 or TRBD2 (5 bases each). Trimming cost V 7 bases and J 0 bases, with 10 bases left between them. This CDR3 is built from 13 residues. Germline CDR1 is SNHLY and CDR2 is FYNNEI.

This chain uses TRBV6-5 with TRBJ2-1, with 8 nucleotides matching TRBD2. CDR3 size: 12 residues. Germline V gene sequence: CDR1 MNHEY, CDR2 SVGAGI. The V segment lost 5 bases and the J segment 8 bases; nucleotides outside the gene matches: 2. The CDR3 DNA sequence: TGTGCCAGCAGTCACGGGGGGGATGAGCAGTTCTTC. Translation gives CASSHGGDEQFF.

The V and J genes are TRBV19 and TRBJ2-3; D is unresolved. The CDR3 loop spans 16 amino acids. The germline V gene encodes CDR1 LNHDA and CDR2 SQIVND (reference sequence). Trimming removed 5 bases from V and 2 bases from J, with 17 bases in between. The CDR3 bases are TGTGCCAGTAGTCCCCCGGGCACCCTACTCACAGATACGCAGTATTTT. Protein product: CASSPPGTLLTDTQYF.

The chain couples TRBV5-1 to TRBJ2-3; possibly TRBD1 or TRBD2 for D (5 bases each). V was pared by 1 base and J by 2 bases, with 11 bases between. Germline CDR1 and CDR2: SGHRS and YFSETQ. The CDR3 runs 15 residues. CDR3 in amino acids: CASSLWVGTTDTQYF. The CDR3 bases are TGCGCCAGCAGCTTGTGGGTGGGGACCACAGATACGCAGTATTTT.

V and J are TRBV5-5 and TRBJ2-1, with TRBD2 identical over 10 bases. The CDR3 runs 15 residues. Per the germline V gene, CDR1 is SGHKS and CDR2 is YYEKEE (reference sequence). With 0 bases clipped from V and 4 bases from J, the junction kept 1 base outside the gene matches. The CDR3 sequence is CASSLASGGYNEQFF. CDR3 DNA: TGTGCCAGCAGCTTGGCTAGCGGGGGTTACAATGAGCAGTTCTTC.

The chain links TRBV15 to TRBJ1-5; possible D gene TRBD1, 6 bases. Trimming pared 3 bases from V and 4 bases from J, leaving 19 bases between. Per the germline V gene, CDR1 is LNHNV and CDR2 is YYDKDF (reference sequence). CDR3 size: 17 residues. The chain's CDR3 is CATSSGGGGWGNQPQHF. CDR3 DNA: TGTGCCACCAGCAGCGGGGGGGGCGGGTGGGGTAATCAGCCCCAGCATTTT.

For the CDR3, the DNA is TGCGCCAGCAGCCAAGTTCCAGGGGGCAATCAGCCCCAGCATTTT. Its translation: CASSQVPGGNQPQHF. V usage is TRBV4-1 and J usage is TRBJ1-5, with a weak D call TRBD1 (6 bases). In germline, CDR1 is MGHRA, CDR2 YSYEKL. V gave up 1 base and J gave up 2 bases, with 9 bases separating them. This CDR3 has 15 residues.

The chain links TRBV7-9 to TRBJ2-7; D is unclear. Germline V gives CDR1 SEHNR, CDR2 FQNEAQ (reference sequence). The CDR3 runs 13 residues. V was trimmed by 1 base and J by 4 bases, leaving 8 bases between them. The DNA for the CDR3 is TGTGCCAGCAGCTTAGATACAAGGTACGAGCAGTACTTC. This translates into CASSLDTRYEQYF.

The V gene is TRBV5-1, the J gene TRBJ2-5; TRBD1 matches at 8 bases. This CDR3 is built from 14 residues. The germline CDR1 and CDR2 sequences are SGHRS and YFSETQ. The V gene end was trimmed by 1 base and the J gene end by 2 bases; junction bases not matched to a gene: 1. The CDR3 coding sequence is TGCGCCAGCAGCTTGTGGACAGGGCAAGAGACCCAGTACTTC. Translating it yields CASSLWTGQETQYF. Complete variable domain (other parts from reference TRBV5-1 and TRBJ2-5): KAGVTQTPRYLIKTRGQQVTLSCSPISGHRSVSWYQQTPGQGLQFLFEYFSETQRNKGNFPGRFSGRQFSNSRSEMNVSTLELGDSALYLCASSLWTGQETQYFGPGTRLLVL.

The DNA for the CDR3 is TGCGCCAGCAGCCCCGGGGGGTTCCCCTACGAGCAGTACTTC. Translated, it gives CASSPGGFPYEQYF. The chain links TRBV4-1 to TRBJ2-7; TRBD2 matches 7 bases. This CDR3 has 14 amino acids. In germline, CDR1 is MGHRA, CDR2 YSYEKL. V trimming: 4 bases; J trimming: 2 bases; junction bases outside the gene matches: 5.

CDR3 in amino acids: CASRATGGLNSPLHF. The CDR3 DNA reads TGTGCCAGCAGAGCTACAGGGGGCCTTAATTCACCCCTCCACTTT. The V call is TRBV28, the J call TRBJ1-6, with 9 nucleotides matching TRBD1. V was pared by 6 bases and J by 6 bases, with 6 bases of the junction left unmatched. The CDR3 has 15 residues. Looked up from germline, CDR1 is MDHEN and CDR2 is SYDVKM. Based on the CDR3 plus reference TRBV28 and TRBJ1-6, the full variable domain is DVKVTQSSRYLVKRTGEKVFLECVQDMDHENMFWYRQDPGLGLRLIYFSYDVKMKEKGDIPEGYSVSREKKERFSLILESASTNQTSMYLCASRATGGLNSPLHFGNGTRLTVT.

CDR3 region: CASSSDRTRGNEQFF. The CDR3 nucleotides are TGCGCCAGCAGCTCCGACAGGACCAGGGGCAATGAGCAGTTCTTC. The chain links TRBV4-1 to TRBJ2-1, with D possibly being TRBD1 (6 bases). In germline, CDR1 is MGHRA, CDR2 YSYEKL. The CDR3 extends over 15 amino acids. Trimming took off 5 bases at V and 6 bases at J, with 17 bases between the two ends.

The genes are TRBV2 and TRBJ1-4; 9 bases map to TRBD1. CDR1 is SNHLY, CDR2 FYNNEI, per germline. The CDR3 loop spans 17 amino acids. V gave up 5 bases and J gave up 0 bases; unmatched junction bases: 7. CDR3: CASSPGQGFATNEKLFF. CDR3 bases: TGTGCCAGCAGTCCGGGACAGGGCTTTGCAACTAATGAAAAACTGTTTTTT. The full variable domain, rest sourced from reference TRBV2 and TRBJ1-4, is EPEVTQTPSHQVTQMGQEVILRCVPISNHLYFYWYRQILGQKVEFLVSFYNNEISEKSEIFDDQFSVERPDGSNFTLKIRSTKLEDSAMYFCASSPGQGFATNEKLFFGSGTQLSVL.

The V gene is TRBV5-4, the J gene TRBJ2-3, with 11 bases identical to TRBD1. V was pared by 4 bases and J by 6 bases, with 13 bases of the junction left unmatched. The germline gives CDR1 SGHNT, CDR2 YYREEE (reference sequence). This CDR3 has 17 amino acids. The CDR3 protein is CASSLGQGAPQGDTQYF. CDR3 sequence (DNA): TGTGCCAGCAGCCTAGGACAGGGGGCACCGCAGGGGGATACGCAGTATTTT.

The chain couples TRBV6-1 to TRBJ2-2, with TRBD1 matching over 7 bases. This CDR3 contains 13 residues. V lost 10 bases, J lost 3 bases, and 5 bases stayed unmatched. The V gene's germline CDR1 is MNHNS and CDR2 SASEGT. CDR3 sequence reads: CATLGQDTGELFF. CDR3 DNA: TGTGCCACCTTAGGACAGGACACCGGGGAGCTGTTTTTT.

This clone has just one count. The rearrangement joins TRBV25-1 to TRBJ1-4; weak D call: TRBD1 (5 bases). The germline CDR1 and CDR2 sequences are MGHDK and SYGVNS. V was clipped by 4 bases and J by 2 bases, with 14 bases between them. This CDR3 is built from 16 residues. CDR3 loop: CASSGGRTRTNEKLFF. The CDR3 region has the DNA TGTGCCAGCAGTGGGGGACGAACTCGCACTAATGAAAAACTGTTTTTT.

V gene TRBV28 combines with J gene TRBJ1-2; possible D gene TRBD1, 6 bases. CDR1 and CDR2 from the germline V gene are MDHEN and SYDVKM. The CDR3 runs to 15 residues. Trimming stripped 7 bases from V and 6 bases from J, with 21 bases between. CDR3 coding DNA: TGTGCCAGCACAAGGGTGGAGGGCAGGGGCAATGGCTACACCTTC. Its protein product is CASTRVEGRGNGYTF.

This chain joins TRBV28 and TRBJ2-6, with 7 bases identical to TRBD1. The CDR3 is 16 residues long. Trimming at V came to 7 bases and at J to 0 bases, leaving 6 bases not matched to a gene. From germline, CDR1 is MDHEN and CDR2 SYDVKM. In DNA form, the CDR3 reads TGTGCCAGCATGGGACAGCCAGCCTCTGGGGCCAACGTCCTGACTTTC. This codes for CASMGQPASGANVLTF.

The sample holds one count of this clone. The J gene is TRBJ1-2, the V gene TRBV5-6, with a tentative D call TRBD1 (5 bases). From germline, CDR1 is SGHDT and CDR2 YYEEEE. This CDR3 is 14 amino acids long. The V end lost 0 bases, the J end lost 6 bases, and 12 bases lay between the germline ends. The CDR3 region is CASSLDEGAHGYTF. DNA of the CDR3: TGTGCCAGCAGCTTGGATGAAGGGGCTCATGGCTACACCTTC.

V is TRBV9 and J is TRBJ2-3; TRBD1 matches at 10 bases. V lost 2 bases and J lost 3; bases outside the gene matches: 6. This CDR3 spans 16 amino acids. Germline V gene sequence: CDR1 SGDLS, CDR2 YYNGEE. In DNA, the CDR3 is TGTGCCAGCAGCGTTGCGGGGGGACAGGGGACAGATACGCAGTATTTT. Amino acid sequence: CASSVAGGQGTDTQYF.